This T cell receptor (beta chain) was sequenced during a study of T cells in women clearing cervical HPV infection. Study information: Controls' single incident HPV16 infection cleared within 12 months without precancer. Case blood was drawn a median approximately 21 weeks after lesion detection. Study results and limitations: Combining TCR richness with V gene abundances gave approximately 0.8 AUC.

Points on this clone: Antigen specificity is unknown. A junction boundary mismatches the germline segment, possibly from a read error. From the germline J gene comes the end of the CDR3, since the read stops 3 residues before it.

The length of the CDR3 is 13 residues. CDR1 and CDR2 from the germline V gene are LGHNA and YNFKEQ. This table comes from immunoSEQ multiplex PCR, and its TCRdb copy is limited to in-frame clones, with some not included. The sample holds tens of thousands of clones. The J gene is TRBJ1-2, the V gene TRBV4-2, with D uncertain. The clonotype comes from a woman aged 18 to 75 with a cervical HPV16 infection that either progressed to CIN3+ or cleared (not recorded which). What was sequenced was blood buffy coat. The CDR3 bases that were read are TGCGCCAGCAGCCAAGATTCTGGAAGGGTC. Protein product: CASSQDSGRV. The entire CDR3 protein reads CASSQDSGRVYTF.